This TCR beta chain came from a study of blood T cell repertoires in COVID-19. Study-wide context: Sites in the United States, Italy and Spain provided acute and convalescent COVID-19 samples. In each case, the material was cDNA or gDNA derived from T cells, B-cell-depleted T cells, or PBMCs.

To note about this clone: It is likely a read error, because the conserved phenylalanine at the end of the CDR3 is missing. The DNA is left out, because the CDR3 cannot be placed on it with certainty; the CDR3 is given as TCRdb lists it.

CDR1 SGDLS and CDR2 YYNGEE come from the germline V gene. The CDR3 has 11 amino acids, counting both end residues. In the original workflow: By means of reference gene primer amplification, nucleated cell counts were estimated. Clones were read by immunoSEQ multiplex PCR, and TCRdb kept only the in-frame ones, dropping some. That table furnishes V, J and clone size, whereas the DNA furnished D and trimming. The sample yields fewer than 300,000 clones, approximately 81% seen once. V usage is TRBV9 and J usage is TRBJ2-7; TRBD1 is the table's D call and was not checked against the DNA. The sample was peripheral blood. This receptor was obtained from a woman aged 18-29 years with acute or convalescent COVID-19. CDR3 loop: CASSASWDRTS.